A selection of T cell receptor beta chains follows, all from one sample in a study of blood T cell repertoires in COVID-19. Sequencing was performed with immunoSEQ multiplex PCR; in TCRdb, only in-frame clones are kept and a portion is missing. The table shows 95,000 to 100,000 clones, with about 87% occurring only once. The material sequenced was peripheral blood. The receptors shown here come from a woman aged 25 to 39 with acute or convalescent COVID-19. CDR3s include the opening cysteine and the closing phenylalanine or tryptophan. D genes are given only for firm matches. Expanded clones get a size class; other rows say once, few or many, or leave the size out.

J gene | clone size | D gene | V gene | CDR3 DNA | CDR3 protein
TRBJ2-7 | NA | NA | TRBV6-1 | TGTGCCAGCAGTGAGGGAGATCACGAGCAGTACTTC | CASSEGDHEQYF
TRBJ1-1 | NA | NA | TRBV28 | TGTGCCAGCAGTCTTGCGACGGGAAAGAACACTGAAGCTTTCTTT | CASSLATGKNTEAFF
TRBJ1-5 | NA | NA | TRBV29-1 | TGCAGCGTTCTAGGCGGGGGGCCGGGGCAGCCCCAGCATTTT | CSVLGGGPGQPQHF
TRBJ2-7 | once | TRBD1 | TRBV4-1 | TGCGCCAGCAGCCCTATCGGGGACAGGGCGGGATCTAACTACGAGCAGTACTTC | CASSPIGDRAGSNYEQYF
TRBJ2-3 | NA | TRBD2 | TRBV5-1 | TGCGCCAGCGGGCTAGCGGGGGGCCGCACAGATACGCAGTATTTT | CASGLAGGRTDTQYF
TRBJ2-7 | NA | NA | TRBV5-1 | TGCGCCAGCAGCTTGGGCCCGGGAAGGTACGAGCAGTACTTC | CASSLGPGRYEQYF
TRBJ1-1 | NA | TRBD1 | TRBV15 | TGTGCCACCAGCAGCTCCAGGGGGCTAGAAGCTTTCTTT | CATSSSRGLEAFF
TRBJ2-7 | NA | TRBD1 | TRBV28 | TGTGCCAGCAGTTCCACAGGGGTCCTCCCCTACGAGCAGTACTTC | CASSSTGVLPYEQYF
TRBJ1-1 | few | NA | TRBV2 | TGTGCCAGCAGTCCAAACATGAACACTGAAGCTTTCTTT | CASSPNMNTEAFF
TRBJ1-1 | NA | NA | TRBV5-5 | TGTGCCAGCAGCTTGGACTGGAACACTGAAGCTTTCTTT | CASSLDWNTEAFF
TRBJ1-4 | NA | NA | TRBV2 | TGTGCCAGCGCAGGGTTGACTAATGAAAAACTGTTTTTT | CASAGLTNEKLFF
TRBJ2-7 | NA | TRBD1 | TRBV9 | TGTGCCAGCAGCGTAGCTACAGGGGTGGGCGAGCAGTACTTC | CASSVATGVGEQYF
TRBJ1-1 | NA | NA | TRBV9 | TGTGCCAGTGCGAGGGCTCAGAACACTGAAGCTTTCTTT | CASARAQNTEAFF
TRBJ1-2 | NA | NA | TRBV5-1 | TGCGCCAGCAGCTGGGACCAGGGGAACTATGGCTACACCTTC | CASSWDQGNYGYTF
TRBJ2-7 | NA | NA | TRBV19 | TGTGCCAGTAGTCCAGGGGATAGGTACGAGCAGTACTTC | CASSPGDRYEQYF
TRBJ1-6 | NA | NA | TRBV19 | TGTGCCAGTAGCCATGGGGGAGGTTCACCCCTCCACTTT | CASSHGGGSPLHF
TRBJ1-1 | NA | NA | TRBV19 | TGTGCCAGTAGTGTGACATTGAACACTGAAGCTTTCTTT | CASSVTLNTEAFF
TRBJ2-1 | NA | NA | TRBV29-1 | TGCAGCGTTGAACGGGGATCCTACAATGAGCAGTTCTTC | CSVERGSYNEQFF
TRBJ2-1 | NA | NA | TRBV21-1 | TGTGCCAGCACCCGAGAGGTGGCGGGTGAGCAGTTCTTC | CASTREVAGEQFF
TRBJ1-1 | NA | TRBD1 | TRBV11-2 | TGTGCCAGCAGCTTACTCTCAGGACAGGGGAATGAAGCTTTCTTT | CASSLLSGQGNEAFF
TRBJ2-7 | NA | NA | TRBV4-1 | TGCGCCAGCAGCCCCCAGTGGCGGGATTCCTACGAGCAGTACTTC | CASSPQWRDSYEQYF
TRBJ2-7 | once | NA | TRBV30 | TGTGCCTGGAGTCCTACTGGACATGATAACGAGCAGTACTTC | CAWSPTGHDNEQYF
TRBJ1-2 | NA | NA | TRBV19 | TGTGCCAGTAGTATAGGCCTTCCGGCCGGATCGGGTTTATATGGCTACACCTTC | CASSIGLPAGSGLYGYTF
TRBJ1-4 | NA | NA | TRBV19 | TGTGCCAGCAGCAATATGAGGGAGGCTGAAAAACTGTTTTTT | CASSNMREAEKLFF
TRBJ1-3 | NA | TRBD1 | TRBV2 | TGTGCCAGCAGTGATGGTGACAGGGCTGCGGGAAACACCATATATTTT | CASSDGDRAAGNTIYF
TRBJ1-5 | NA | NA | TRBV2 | TGTGCCAGCAACGGTGGAGATCAGCCCCAGCATTTT | CASNGGDQPQHF
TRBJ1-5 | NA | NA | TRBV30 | TGTGCCTGGGGGCAGGCCAAGAATCAGCCCCAGCATTTT | CAWGQAKNQPQHF
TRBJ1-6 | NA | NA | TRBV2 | TGTGCCAGCAGTGAAGGACGGGTTAATTCACCCCTCCACTTT | CASSEGRVNSPLHF
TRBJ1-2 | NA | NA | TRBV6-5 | TGTGCCAGCAGTTACCTTTTGACAGGTGGCTACACCTTC | CASSYLLTGGYTF
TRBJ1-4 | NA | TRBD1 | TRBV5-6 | TGTGCCAGCAGACCCAGGACAGGTGCAACTAATGAAAAACTGTTTTTT | CASRPRTGATNEKLFF
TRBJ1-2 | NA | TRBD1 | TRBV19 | TGTGCCAGTGGCGGACAGGCCAACTATGGCTACACCTTC | CASGGQANYGYTF
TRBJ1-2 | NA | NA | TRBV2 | TGTGCCAGCAGTGTCGCGGGTAACTATGGCTACACCTTC | CASSVAGNYGYTF
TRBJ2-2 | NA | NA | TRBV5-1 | TGCGCCAGCAGCTTGGACAGACCGAACACCGGGGAGCTGTTTTTT | CASSLDRPNTGELFF
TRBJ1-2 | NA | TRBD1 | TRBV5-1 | TGCGCCAGCAGCTTGGCGGGTGATGCTAACAGGGGAGACTATGGCTACACCTTC | CASSLAGDANRGDYGYTF
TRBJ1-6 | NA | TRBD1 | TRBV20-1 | TGCAGTGCTAGTAGTCCAGGACAGGGGGCAAACTATAATTCACCCCTCCACTTT | CSASSPGQGANYNSPLHF
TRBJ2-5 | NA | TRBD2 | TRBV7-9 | TGTGCCAGCAGAACGGGACTAGCGGGGGGTCAAGAGACCCAGTACTTC | CASRTGLAGGQETQYF
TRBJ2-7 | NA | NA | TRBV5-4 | TGTGCCAGCAGCTCCGGCAGCGGATCCTACGAGCAGTACTTC | CASSSGSGSYEQYF
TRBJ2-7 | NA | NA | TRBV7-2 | TGTGCCAGCAGCCCAACCGGCGGCAGTATAAGGTCCTACGAGCAGTACTTC | CASSPTGGSIRSYEQYF
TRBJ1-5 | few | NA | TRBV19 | TGTGCCAGTGGAGGCAGGGAGGGACAGCCCCAGCATTTT | CASGGREGQPQHF
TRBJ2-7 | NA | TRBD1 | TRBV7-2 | TGTGCCAGCAGCAGGGGGCCCAGGCGCTCCTACGAGCAGTACTTC | CASSRGPRRSYEQYF
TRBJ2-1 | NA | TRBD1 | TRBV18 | TGTGCCAGCTCACCAGGGACAGGGGGCTTGGGTGAGCAGTTCTTC | CASSPGTGGLGEQFF
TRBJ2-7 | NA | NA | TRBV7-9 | TGTGCCAGCAGCTCGCTAGGAATTTGGAACGAGCAGTACTTC | CASSSLGIWNEQYF
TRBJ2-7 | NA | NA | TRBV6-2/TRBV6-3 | TGTGCCAGCAGTCACGAGGGCGGCGGGGCCCTTTACGAGCAGTACTTC | CASSHEGGGALYEQYF
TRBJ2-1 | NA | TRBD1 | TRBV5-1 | TGCGCCAGCAGCAGAGAAGTGACAGGGCGGCGCAATGAGCAGTTCTTC | CASSREVTGRRNEQFF
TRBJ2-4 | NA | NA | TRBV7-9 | TGTGCCAGCAGCCCGAATTTAGGACAGTTGATAGCCAAAAACATTCAGTACTTC | CASSPNLGQLIAKNIQYF
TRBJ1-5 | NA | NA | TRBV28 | TGTGCCAGCAGTTTATCCCTCCGCAATCAGCCCCAGCATTTT | CASSLSLRNQPQHF
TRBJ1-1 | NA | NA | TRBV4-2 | TGTGCCAGCAGCCAAGTAGGGAGGAACACTGAAGCTTTCTTT | CASSQVGRNTEAFF
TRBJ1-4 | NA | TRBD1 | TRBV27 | TGTGCCAGCAGTTTTCAGGGGGCTAATGAAAAACTGTTTTTT | CASSFQGANEKLFF
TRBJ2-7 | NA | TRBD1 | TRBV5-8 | TGTGCCAGCAGCGCATTCCCGGGACAGAATCCGCTCTACGAGCAGTACTTC | CASSAFPGQNPLYEQYF
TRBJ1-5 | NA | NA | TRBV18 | TGTGCCAGCAGGGGTAACAATCAGCCCCAGCATTTT | CASRGNNQPQHF
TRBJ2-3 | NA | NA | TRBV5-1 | TGCGCCAGCAGCACACCCAACACAGATACGCAGTATTTT | CASSTPNTDTQYF
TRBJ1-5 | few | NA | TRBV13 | TGTGCCAGCAGCGCGGGGGGTCAGCCCCAGCATTTT | CASSAGGQPQHF
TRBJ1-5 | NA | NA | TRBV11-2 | TGTGCCAGCAGCTCCGGACTGTACGGTCAGCCCCAGCATTTT | CASSSGLYGQPQHF